This paragraph covers one T cell receptor (beta chain) sequence. CDR3 length equals 17 residues. V was trimmed by 3 bases and J by 4 bases, leaving 20 bases between them. The germline CDR1 and CDR2 sequences are LNHDA and SQIVND (reference sequence). These data are taken from a study of blood T cell repertoires in COVID-19. Sequenced by immunoSEQ multiplex PCR; TCRdb stores in-frame clones only, minus some. The repertoire holds about 330,000 clones, approximately 87% seen once, with approximately 5.3% in the top ten. Participants were aged about 18 to 95 years, lived in 20 to 30 US areas, and enrolled virtually. Symptom resolution, clearance, or two negative PCRs marked the recovered donors of Cohort 3.

The sequencing input was PBMCs or T cells enriched from blood (not recorded which). This clonotype was sampled from a woman aged 25-40 years who had recovered from COVID-19. The chain employs TRBV19 and TRBJ2-3; possibly TRBD2 for D (6 bases). The CDR3 coding sequence is TGTGCCAGTAGTATGGCCCGGACTATAATCTTCCCAGATACGCAGTATTTT. It is translated as CASSMARTIIFPDTQYF.